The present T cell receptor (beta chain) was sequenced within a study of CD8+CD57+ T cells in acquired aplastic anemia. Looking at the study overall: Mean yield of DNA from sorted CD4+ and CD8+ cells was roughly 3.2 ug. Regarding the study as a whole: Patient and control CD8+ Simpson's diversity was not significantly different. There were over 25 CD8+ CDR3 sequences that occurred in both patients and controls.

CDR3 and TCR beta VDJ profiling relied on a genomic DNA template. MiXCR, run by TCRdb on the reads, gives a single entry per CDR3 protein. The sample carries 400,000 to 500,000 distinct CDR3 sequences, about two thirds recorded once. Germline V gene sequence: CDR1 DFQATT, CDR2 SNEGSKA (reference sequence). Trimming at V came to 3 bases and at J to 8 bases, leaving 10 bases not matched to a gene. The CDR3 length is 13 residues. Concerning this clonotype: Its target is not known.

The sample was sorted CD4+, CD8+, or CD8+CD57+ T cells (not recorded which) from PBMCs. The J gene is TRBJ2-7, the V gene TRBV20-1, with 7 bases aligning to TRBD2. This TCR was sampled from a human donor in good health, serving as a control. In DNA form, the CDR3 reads TGCAGTGCTAGCCTCAAGCGGGATACGCAGCAGTACTTC. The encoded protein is CSASLKRDTQQYF.